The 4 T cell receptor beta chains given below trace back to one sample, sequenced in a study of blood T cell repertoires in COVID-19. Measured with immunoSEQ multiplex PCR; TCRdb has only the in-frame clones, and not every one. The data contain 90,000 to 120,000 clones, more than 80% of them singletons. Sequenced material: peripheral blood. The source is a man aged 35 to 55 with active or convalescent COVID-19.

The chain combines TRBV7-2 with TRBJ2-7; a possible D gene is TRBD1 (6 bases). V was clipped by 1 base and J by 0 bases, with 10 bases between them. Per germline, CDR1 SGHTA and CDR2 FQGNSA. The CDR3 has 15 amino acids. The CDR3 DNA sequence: TGTGCCAGCAGCTTAGTTACAGGGCCCTCCTACGAGCAGTACTTC. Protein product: CASSLVTGPSYEQYF.

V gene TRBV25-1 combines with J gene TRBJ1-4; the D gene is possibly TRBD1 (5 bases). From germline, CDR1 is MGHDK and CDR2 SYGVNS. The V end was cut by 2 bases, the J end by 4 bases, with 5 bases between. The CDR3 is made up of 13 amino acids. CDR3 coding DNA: TGTGCCAGCAGTGAACAGGGTAATGAAAAACTGTTTTTT. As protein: CASSEQGNEKLFF.

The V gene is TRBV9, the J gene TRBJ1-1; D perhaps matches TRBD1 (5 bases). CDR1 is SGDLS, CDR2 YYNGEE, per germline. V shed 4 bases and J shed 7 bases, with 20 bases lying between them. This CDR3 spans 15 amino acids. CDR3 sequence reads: CASSRAGRPQNEAFF. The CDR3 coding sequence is TGTGCCAGCAGCCGGGCGGGGCGCCCTCAAAATGAAGCTTTCTTT.

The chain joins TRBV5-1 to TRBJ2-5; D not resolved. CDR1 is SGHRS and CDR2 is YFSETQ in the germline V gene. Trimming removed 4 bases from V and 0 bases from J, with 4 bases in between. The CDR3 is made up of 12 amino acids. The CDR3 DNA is TGCGCCAGCAGCCGTAACCAAGAGACCCAGTACTTC. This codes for CASSRNQETQYF.